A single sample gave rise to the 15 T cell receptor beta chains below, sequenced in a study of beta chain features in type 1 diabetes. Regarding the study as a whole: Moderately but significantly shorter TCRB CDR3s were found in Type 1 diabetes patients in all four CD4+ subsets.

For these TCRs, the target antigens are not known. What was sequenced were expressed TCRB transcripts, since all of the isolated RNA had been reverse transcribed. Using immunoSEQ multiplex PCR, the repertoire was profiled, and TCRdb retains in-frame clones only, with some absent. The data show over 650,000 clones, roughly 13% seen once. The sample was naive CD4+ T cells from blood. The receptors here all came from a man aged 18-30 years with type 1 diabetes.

CDR3 region: CASSLRSGGSPLHF. The CDR3 coding sequence is TGTGCCAGCAGCTTAAGGTCGGGCGGGTCACCCCTCCACTTT. The chain recombines TRBV7-2 with TRBJ1-6; D not resolved. The germline V gene has CDR1 SGHTA and CDR2 FQGNSA. The ends were cut back, 2 bases at V and 10 bases at J, with 12 bases in the middle. The CDR3 loop spans 14 amino acids.

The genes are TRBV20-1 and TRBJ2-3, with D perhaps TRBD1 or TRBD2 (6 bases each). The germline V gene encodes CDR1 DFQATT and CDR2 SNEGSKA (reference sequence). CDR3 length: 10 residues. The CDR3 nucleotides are TGCAGCGGAGGGGGAGATACGCAGTATTTT. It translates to CSGGGDTQYF.

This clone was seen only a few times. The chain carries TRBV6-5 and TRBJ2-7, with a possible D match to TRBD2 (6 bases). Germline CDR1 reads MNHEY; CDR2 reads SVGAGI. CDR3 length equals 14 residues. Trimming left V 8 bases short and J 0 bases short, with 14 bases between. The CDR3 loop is CASAGQSNSYEQYF. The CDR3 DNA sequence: TGTGCCAGCGCGGGGCAGAGCAACTCCTACGAGCAGTACTTC.

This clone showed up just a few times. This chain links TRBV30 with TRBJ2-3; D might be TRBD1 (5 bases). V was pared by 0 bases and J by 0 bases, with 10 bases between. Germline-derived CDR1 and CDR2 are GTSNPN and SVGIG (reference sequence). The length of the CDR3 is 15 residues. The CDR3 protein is CAWSVETASTDTQYF. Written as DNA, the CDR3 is TGTGCCTGGAGTGTGGAGACAGCTAGCACAGATACGCAGTATTTT.

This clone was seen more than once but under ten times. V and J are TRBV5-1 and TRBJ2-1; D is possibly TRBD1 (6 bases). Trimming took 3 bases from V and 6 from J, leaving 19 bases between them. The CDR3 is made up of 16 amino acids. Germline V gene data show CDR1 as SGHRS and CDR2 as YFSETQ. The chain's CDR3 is CASSWAGAPEANEQFF. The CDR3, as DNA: TGCGCCAGCAGCTGGGCAGGGGCTCCAGAGGCCAATGAGCAGTTCTTC.

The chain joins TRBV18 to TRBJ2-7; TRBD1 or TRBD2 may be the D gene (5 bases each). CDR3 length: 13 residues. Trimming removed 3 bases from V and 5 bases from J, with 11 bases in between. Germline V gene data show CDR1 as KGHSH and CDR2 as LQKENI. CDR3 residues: CASSPLGRNEQYF. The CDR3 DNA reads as TGTGCCAGCTCACCCTTGGGACGAAACGAGCAGTACTTC.

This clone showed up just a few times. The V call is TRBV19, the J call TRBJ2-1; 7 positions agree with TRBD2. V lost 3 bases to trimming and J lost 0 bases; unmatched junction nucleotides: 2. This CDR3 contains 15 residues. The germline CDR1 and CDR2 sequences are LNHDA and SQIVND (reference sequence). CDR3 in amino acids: CASSMGLSSYNEQFF. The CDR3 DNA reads TGTGCCAGTAGTATGGGACTAAGCTCCTACAATGAGCAGTTCTTC.

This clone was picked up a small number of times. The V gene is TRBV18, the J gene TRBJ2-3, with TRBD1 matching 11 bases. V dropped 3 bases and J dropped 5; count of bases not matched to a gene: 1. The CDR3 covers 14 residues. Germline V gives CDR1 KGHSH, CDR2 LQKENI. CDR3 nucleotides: TGTGCCAGCTCACCGGACAGGGGGCAAGATACGCAGTATTTT. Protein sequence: CASSPDRGQDTQYF.

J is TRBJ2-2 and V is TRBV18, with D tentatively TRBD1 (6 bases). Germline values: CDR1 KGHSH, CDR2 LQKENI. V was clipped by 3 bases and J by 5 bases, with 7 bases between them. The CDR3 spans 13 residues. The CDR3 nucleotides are TGTGCCAGCTCACCGGGACATACCGGGGAGCTGTTTTTT. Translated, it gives CASSPGHTGELFF.

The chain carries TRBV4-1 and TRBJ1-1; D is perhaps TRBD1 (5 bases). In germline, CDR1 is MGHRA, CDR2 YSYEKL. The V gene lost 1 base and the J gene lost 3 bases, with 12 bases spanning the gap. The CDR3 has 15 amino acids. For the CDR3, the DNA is TGCGCCAGCAGCCAAGTTTGGAGGGGACACACTGAAGCTTTCTTT. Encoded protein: CASSQVWRGHTEAFF.

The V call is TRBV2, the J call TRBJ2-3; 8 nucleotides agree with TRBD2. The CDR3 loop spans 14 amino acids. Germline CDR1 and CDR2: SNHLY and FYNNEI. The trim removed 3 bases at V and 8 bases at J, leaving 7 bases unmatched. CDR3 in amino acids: CASSDRAGGITQYF. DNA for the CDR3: TGTGCCAGCAGTGATCGGGCGGGAGGAATTACGCAGTATTTT.

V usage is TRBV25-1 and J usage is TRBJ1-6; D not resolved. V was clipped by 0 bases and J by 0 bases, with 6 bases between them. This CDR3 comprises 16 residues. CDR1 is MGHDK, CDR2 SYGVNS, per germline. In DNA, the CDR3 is TGTGCCAGCAGTGAATATCAAGGCTCCTATAATTCACCCCTCCACTTT. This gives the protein CASSEYQGSYNSPLHF.

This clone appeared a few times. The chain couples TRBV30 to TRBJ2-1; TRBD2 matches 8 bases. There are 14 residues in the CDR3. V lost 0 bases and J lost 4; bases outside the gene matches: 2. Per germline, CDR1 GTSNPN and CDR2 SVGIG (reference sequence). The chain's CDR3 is CAWSVTGGYNEQFF. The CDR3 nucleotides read TGTGCCTGGAGTGTAACGGGAGGGTACAATGAGCAGTTCTTC.

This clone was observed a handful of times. The CDR3 reads CASSSTPAESTDTQYF. CDR3 sequence (DNA): TGTGCCAGCAGCTCAACCCCGGCTGAGAGCACAGATACGCAGTATTTT. V is TRBV7-6 and J is TRBJ2-3, with unresolved D. Germline V gene sequence: CDR1 SGHVS, CDR2 FNYEAQ. V dropped 4 bases and J dropped 0 bases, with 14 bases sitting between them. CDR3 length: 16 amino acids.

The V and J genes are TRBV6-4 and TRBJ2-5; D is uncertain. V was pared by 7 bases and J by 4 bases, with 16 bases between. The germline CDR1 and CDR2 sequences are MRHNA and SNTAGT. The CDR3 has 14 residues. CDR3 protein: CASTPTRFTETQYF. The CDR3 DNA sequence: TGTGCCAGCACCCCGACTCGATTTACAGAGACCCAGTACTTC.